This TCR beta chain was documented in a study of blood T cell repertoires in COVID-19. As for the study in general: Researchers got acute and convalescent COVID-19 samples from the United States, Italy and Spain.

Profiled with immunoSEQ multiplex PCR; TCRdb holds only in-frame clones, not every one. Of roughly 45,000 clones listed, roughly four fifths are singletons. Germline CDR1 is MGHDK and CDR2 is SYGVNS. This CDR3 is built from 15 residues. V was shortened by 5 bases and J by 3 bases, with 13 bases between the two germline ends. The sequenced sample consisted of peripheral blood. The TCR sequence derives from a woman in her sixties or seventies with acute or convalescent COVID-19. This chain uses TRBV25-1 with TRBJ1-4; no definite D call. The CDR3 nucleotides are TGTGCCAGCAGTCCCGGCATAGAGGCTAATGAAAAACTGTTTTTT. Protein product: CASSPGIEANEKLFF.